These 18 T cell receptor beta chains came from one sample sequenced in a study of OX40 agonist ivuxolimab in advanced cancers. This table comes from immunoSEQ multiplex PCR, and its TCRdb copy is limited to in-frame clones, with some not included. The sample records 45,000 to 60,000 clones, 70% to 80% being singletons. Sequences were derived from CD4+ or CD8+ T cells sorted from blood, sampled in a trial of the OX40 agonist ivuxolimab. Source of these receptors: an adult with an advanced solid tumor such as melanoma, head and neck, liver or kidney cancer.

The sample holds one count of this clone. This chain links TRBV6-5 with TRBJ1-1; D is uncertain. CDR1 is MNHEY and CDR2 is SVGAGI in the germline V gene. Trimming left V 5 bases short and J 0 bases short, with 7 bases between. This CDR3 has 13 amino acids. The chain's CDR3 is CASSTLLNTEAFF. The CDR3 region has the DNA TGTGCCAGCAGTACCCTTTTGAACACTGAAGCTTTCTTT.

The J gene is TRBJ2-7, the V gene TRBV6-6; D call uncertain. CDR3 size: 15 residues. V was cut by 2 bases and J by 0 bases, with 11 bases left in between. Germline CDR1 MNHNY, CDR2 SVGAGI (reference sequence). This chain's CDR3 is CASSYGSRSSYEQYF. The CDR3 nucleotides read TGTGCCAGCAGTTACGGGTCTAGGAGCTCCTACGAGCAGTACTTC.

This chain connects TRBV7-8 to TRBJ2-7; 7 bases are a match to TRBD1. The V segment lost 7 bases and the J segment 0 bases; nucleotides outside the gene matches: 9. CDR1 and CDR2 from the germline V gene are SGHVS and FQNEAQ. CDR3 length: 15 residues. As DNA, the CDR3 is TGTGCCAGCACCCGAAACGGGGACAGCTCCTACGAGCAGTACTTC. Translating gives CASTRNGDSSYEQYF. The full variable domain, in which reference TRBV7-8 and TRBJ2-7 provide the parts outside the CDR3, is GAGVSQSPRYKVAKRGQDVALRCDPISGHVSLFWYQQALGQGPEFLTYFQNEAQLDKSGLPSDRFFAERPEGSVSTLKIQRTQQEDSAVYLCASTRNGDSSYEQYFGPGTRLTVT.

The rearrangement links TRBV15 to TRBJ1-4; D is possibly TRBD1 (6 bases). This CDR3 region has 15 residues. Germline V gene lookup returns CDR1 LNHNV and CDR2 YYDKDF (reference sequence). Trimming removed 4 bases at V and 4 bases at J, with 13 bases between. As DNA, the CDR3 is TGTGCCACCAGCATCAGACAGGCGTATAATGAAAAACTGTTTTTT. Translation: CATSIRQAYNEKLFF.

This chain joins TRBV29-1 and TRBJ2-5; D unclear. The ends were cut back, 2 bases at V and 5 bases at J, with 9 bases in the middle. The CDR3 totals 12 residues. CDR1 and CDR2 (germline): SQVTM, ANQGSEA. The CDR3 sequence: CSVESVGETQYF. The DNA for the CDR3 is TGCAGCGTTGAATCTGTGGGGGAGACCCAGTACTTC.

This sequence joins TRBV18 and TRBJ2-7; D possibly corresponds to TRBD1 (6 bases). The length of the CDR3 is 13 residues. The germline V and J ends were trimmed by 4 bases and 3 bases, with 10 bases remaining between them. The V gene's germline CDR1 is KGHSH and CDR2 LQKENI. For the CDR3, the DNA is TGTGCCAGCTCACTCACAGGGAACTACGAGCAGTACTTC. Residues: CASSLTGNYEQYF.

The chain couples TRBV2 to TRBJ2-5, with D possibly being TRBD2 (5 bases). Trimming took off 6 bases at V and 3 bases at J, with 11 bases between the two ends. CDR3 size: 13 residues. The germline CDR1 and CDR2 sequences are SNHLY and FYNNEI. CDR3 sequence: CASRPDGEETQYF. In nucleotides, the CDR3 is TGTGCCAGCAGACCGGACGGGGAAGAGACCCAGTACTTC. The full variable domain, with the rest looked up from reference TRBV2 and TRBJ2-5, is EPEVTQTPSHQVTQMGQEVILRCVPISNHLYFYWYRQILGQKVEFLVSFYNNEISEKSEIFDDQFSVERPDGSNFTLKIRSTKLEDSAMYFCASRPDGEETQYFGPGTRLLVL.

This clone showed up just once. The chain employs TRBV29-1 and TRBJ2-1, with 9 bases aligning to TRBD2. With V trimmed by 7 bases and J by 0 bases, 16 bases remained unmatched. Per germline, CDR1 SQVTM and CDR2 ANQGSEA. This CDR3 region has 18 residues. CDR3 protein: CSARVQREVTSSYNEQFF. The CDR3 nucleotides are TGCAGCGCCCGAGTCCAGCGGGAGGTCACGAGCTCCTACAATGAGCAGTTCTTC.

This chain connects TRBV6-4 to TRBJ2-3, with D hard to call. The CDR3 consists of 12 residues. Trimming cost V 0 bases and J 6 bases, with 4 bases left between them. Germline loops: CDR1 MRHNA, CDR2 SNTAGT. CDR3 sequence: CASSDSRDTQYF. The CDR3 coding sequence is TGTGCCAGCAGTGACTCGAGGGATACGCAGTATTTT.

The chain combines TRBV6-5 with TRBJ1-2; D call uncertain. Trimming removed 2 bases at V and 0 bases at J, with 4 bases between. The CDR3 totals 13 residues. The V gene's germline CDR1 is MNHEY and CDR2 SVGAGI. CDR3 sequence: CASSYDPNYGYTF. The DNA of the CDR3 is TGTGCCAGCAGTTACGACCCTAACTATGGCTACACCTTC.

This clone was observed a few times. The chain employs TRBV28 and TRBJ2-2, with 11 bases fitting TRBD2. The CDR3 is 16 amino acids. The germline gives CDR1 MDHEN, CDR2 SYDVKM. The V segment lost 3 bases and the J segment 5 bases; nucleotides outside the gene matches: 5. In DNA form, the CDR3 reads TGTGCCAGCAGTTTGTGGACTAGCGGGCTAACCGGGGAGCTGTTTTTT. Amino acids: CASSLWTSGLTGELFF.

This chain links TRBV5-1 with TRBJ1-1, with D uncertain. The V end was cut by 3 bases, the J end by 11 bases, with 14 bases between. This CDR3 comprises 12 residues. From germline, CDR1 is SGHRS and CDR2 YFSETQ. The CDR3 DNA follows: TGCGCCAGCAGCTCCTCTCCCCCCGTGGCTTTCTTT. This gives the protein CASSSSPPVAFF.

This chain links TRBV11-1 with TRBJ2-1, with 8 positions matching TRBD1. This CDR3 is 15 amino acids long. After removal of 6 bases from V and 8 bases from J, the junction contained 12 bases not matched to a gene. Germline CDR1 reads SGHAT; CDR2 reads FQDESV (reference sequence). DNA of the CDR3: TGTGCCAGCAGACCCCCGGGACAGGCAGCCGATGAGCAGTTCTTC. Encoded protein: CASRPPGQAADEQFF.

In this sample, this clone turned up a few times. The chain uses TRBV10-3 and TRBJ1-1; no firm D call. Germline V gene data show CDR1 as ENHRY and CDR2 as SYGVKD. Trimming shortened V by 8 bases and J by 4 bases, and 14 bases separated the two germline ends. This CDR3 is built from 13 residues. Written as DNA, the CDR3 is TGTGCCATCTCGCGCACGTCAGGCACTGAAGCTTTCTTT. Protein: CAISRTSGTEAFF.

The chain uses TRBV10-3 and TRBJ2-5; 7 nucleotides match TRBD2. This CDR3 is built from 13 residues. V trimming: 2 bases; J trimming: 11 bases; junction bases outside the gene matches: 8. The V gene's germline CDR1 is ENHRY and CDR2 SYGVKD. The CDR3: CAISEGRGGEQYF. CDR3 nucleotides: TGTGCCATCAGTGAGGGGCGGGGAGGGGAGCAGTACTTC.

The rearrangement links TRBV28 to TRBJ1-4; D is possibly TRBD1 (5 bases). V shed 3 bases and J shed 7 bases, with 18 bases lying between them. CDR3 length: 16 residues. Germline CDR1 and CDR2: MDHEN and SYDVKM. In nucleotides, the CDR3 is TGTGCCAGCAGTTTGGTACCCGTCACAGGTGGTGAAAAACTGTTTTTT. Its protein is CASSLVPVTGGEKLFF.

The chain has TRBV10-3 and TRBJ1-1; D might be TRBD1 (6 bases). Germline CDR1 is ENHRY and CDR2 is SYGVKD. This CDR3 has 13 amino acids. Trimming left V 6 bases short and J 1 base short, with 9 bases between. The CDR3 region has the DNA TGTGCCATCAGGAGGACAGAGAACACTGAAGCTTTCTTT. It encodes CAIRRTENTEAFF.

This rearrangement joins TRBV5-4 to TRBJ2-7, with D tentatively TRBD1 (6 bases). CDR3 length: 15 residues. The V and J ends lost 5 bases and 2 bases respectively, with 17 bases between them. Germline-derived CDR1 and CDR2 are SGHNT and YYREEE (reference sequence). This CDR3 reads CASSPTGSLAYEQYF. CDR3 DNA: TGTGCCAGCAGTCCAACAGGGTCTTTGGCCTACGAGCAGTACTTC.